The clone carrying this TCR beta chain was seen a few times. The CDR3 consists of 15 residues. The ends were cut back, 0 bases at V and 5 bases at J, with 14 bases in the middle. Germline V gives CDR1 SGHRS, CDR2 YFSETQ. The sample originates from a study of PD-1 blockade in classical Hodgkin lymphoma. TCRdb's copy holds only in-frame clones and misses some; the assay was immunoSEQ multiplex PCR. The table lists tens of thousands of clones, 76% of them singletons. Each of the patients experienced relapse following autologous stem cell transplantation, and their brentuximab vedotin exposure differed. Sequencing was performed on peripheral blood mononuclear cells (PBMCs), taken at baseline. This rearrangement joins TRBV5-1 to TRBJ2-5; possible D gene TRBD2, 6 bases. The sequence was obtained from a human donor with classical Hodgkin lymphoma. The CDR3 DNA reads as TGCGCCAGCAGCTTGGGACGGGGGTCAGGGGAGACCCAGTACTTC. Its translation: CASSLGRGSGETQYF. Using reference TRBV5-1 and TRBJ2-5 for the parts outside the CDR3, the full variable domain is KAGVTQTPRYLIKTRGQQVTLSCSPISGHRSVSWYQQTPGQGLQFLFEYFSETQRNKGNFPGRFSGRQFSNSRSEMNVSTLELGDSALYLCASSLGRGSGETQYFGPGTRLLVL.